The rows below give T cell receptor beta chains drawn from one sample of a study of blood T cell repertoires in COVID-19. This table comes from immunoSEQ multiplex PCR, and its TCRdb copy is limited to in-frame clones, with some not included. The sample comprises approximately 300,000 clones, around 88% of which are singletons, and roughly 1.1% rests with the top ten. The sequenced material came from peripheral blood. The receptors were gathered from a woman in her 50s with acute or convalescent COVID-19. CDR3s include the opening cysteine and the closing phenylalanine or tryptophan. D genes are given only for firm matches. Clone size is not always given. Where it is, it says once, few, many or a class for expanded clones.

TRBV6-5	-	TRBJ1-1	-	CASSYLLGGGLTEAFF	TGTGCCAGCAGTTACCTCCTTGGGGGGGGGCTCACTGAAGCTTTCTTT
TRBV7-9	-	TRBJ1-6	-	CASSPHSPGEGSPLHF	TGTGCCAGCAGCCCCCATAGCCCAGGGGAGGGTTCACCCCTCCACTTT
TRBV11-1	-	TRBJ2-7	-	CASSLGLTSSYEQYF	TGTGCCAGCAGCTTAGGGCTCACCTCCTCCTACGAGCAGTACTTC
TRBV19	-	TRBJ2-5	TRBD1	CASSIRDRRETQYF	TGTGCCAGTAGTATCAGGGACAGACGAGAGACCCAGTACTTC
TRBV5-4	-	TRBJ2-5	-	CASSSQGQETQYF	TGTGCCAGCAGCTCACAGGGTCAAGAGACCCAGTACTTC
TRBV4-2	-	TRBJ2-1	TRBD2	CASSQVLAGGSEQFF	TGTGCCAGCAGCCAAGTACTAGCGGGAGGTAGTGAGCAGTTCTTC
TRBV7-8	-	TRBJ1-1	-	CASSWTVGAVRTEAFF	TGTGCCAGCAGCTGGACAGTGGGGGCGGTGAGAACTGAAGCTTTCTTT
TRBV6-5	-	TRBJ1-5	-	CASYRGNEQPQHF	TGTGCCAGCTATAGGGGAAATGAACAGCCCCAGCATTTT
TRBV24-1	-	TRBJ2-5	TRBD2	CATSGPRDYHGPKETQYF	TGTGCCACCAGTGGACCTCGGGACTATCATGGCCCCAAAGAGACCCAGTACTTC
TRBV7-3	-	TRBJ2-7	-	CASSLLGQSDEQYF	TGTGCCAGCAGCTTATTAGGACAGTCCGACGAGCAGTACTTC
TRBV4-1	-	TRBJ1-5	-	CASSQAQGGYQPQHF	TGCGCCAGCAGCCAAGCACAGGGCGGCTATCAGCCCCAGCATTTT
TRBV6-1	-	TRBJ1-2	-	CASRGGSYGYTF	TGTGCCAGCAGGGGGGGGTCCTATGGCTACACCTTC
TRBV18	few	TRBJ1-2	TRBD1	CASSPGTGPCTF	TGTGCCAGCTCACCAGGGACAGGGCCTTGCACCTTC
TRBV5-4	-	TRBJ1-4	TRBD1	CASSTPTGESEKLFF	TGTGCCAGCAGCACCCCGACAGGGGAGAGTGAAAAACTGTTTTTT
TRBV3-1/TRBV3-2	-	TRBJ2-7	-	CASSQGQVTYEQYF	TGTGCCAGCAGCCAAGGACAGGTTACCTACGAGCAGTACTTC
TRBV28	-	TRBJ2-1	-	CASSAKVGDSYNEQFF	TGTGCCAGCAGCGCAAAAGTGGGAGACTCCTACAATGAGCAGTTCTTC
TRBV7-3	-	TRBJ2-1	-	CASRPRGTNRYNEQFF	TGTGCCAGCAGACCTAGGGGCACAAACAGATACAATGAGCAGTTCTTC
TRBV7-7	-	TRBJ1-3	-	CASSRSFLGNTIYF	TGTGCCAGCAGCCGATCTTTCCTCGGGAACACCATATATTTT
TRBV5-1	-	TRBJ1-6	-	CASSLRSGTGSSPLHF	TGCGCCAGCAGCTTGAGGTCAGGGACTGGGAGTTCACCCCTCCACTTT
TRBV10-3	-	TRBJ2-5	-	CAATGGSGETQYF	TGTGCCGCCACCGGAGGGAGTGGTGAGACCCAGTACTTC
TRBV28	-	TRBJ1-2	-	CASSLTRRGYTF	TGTGCCAGCAGTTTAACTCGGAGAGGCTACACCTTC
TRBV5-4	once	TRBJ1-2	-	CASSLVGQDGYTF	TGTGCCAGCAGCTTGGTTGGGCAGGATGGCTACACCTTC
TRBV7-9	-	TRBJ1-2	-	CASSLVDYGYTF	TGTGCCAGCAGCTTAGTAGACTATGGCTACACCTTC
TRBV7-2	few	TRBJ2-2	TRBD2	CASRWTSGLAGELFF	TGTGCCAGCAGGTGGACTAGCGGGCTGGCCGGGGAGCTGTTTTTT
TRBV2	-	TRBJ2-6	-	CASTPGDGPGANVLTF	TGTGCCAGCACCCCAGGGGATGGCCCTGGGGCCAACGTCCTGACTTTC
TRBV7-2	-	TRBJ2-2	TRBD1	CASSFPGTGGDTGELFF	TGTGCCAGCAGCTTCCCCGGGACAGGGGGCGACACCGGGGAGCTGTTTTTT